A single sample is the source of the 15 T cell receptor beta chains below, sequenced in a study of shared clonotypes between healthy human individuals. Some clones are missing from TCRdb's copy, which holds only in-frame ones; the method was immunoSEQ multiplex PCR. The repertoire holds millions of clones, with roughly 95% as singletons. Sequenced input: naive CD4+ T cells sorted from blood. Subset in this sample: CD45RA+ positively selected. The receptors originated from a man between 18 and 29 years old in good health.

The genes are TRBV7-9 and TRBJ2-3; 7 nucleotides match TRBD1. CDR1 SEHNR and CDR2 FQNEAQ come from the germline V gene (reference sequence). CDR3 length equals 15 residues. Unmatched junction bases numbered 3, after V lost 1 base and J lost 2 bases. The CDR3 reads CASSLGDRHTDTQYF. CDR3 DNA sequence: TGTGCCAGCAGCTTAGGGGACAGACACACAGATACGCAGTATTTT.

The chain joins TRBV11-3 to TRBJ2-2; D may be TRBD2 (5 bases). The CDR3 is made up of 16 amino acids. Trimming removed 2 bases at V and 0 bases at J, with 10 bases between. Germline V lookup: CDR1 SGHNT, CDR2 YENEEA. The CDR3 nucleotides read TGTGCCAGCAGCTTAAGAGGGCCTACGAACACCGGGGAGCTGTTTTTT. Translated: CASSLRGPTNTGELFF.

This chain uses TRBV5-4 with TRBJ2-7; the D is unclear. Germline loops: CDR1 SGHNT, CDR2 YYREEE (reference sequence). The CDR3 runs to 14 residues. V lost 0 bases and J lost 5, with 12 bases in between. The chain's CDR3 is CASSLEARVDEQYF. CDR3 coding DNA: TGTGCCAGCAGCTTGGAGGCCCGTGTGGACGAGCAGTACTTC.

The chain joins TRBV30 to TRBJ2-1, with a possible D match to TRBD2 (6 bases). The CDR3 contains 13 residues. Trimming took 3 bases from V and 5 from J, leaving 11 bases between them. Germline V lookup: CDR1 GTSNPN, CDR2 SVGIG (reference sequence). The CDR3 sequence is CAWSGLANNEQFF. CDR3 DNA sequence: TGTGCCTGGAGCGGTCTAGCGAACAATGAGCAGTTCTTC. The full variable domain, completed using reference TRBV30 and TRBJ2-1, is SQTIHQWPATLVQPVGSPLSLECTVEGTSNPNLYWYRQAAGRGLQLLFYSVGIGQISSEVPQNLSASRPQDRQFILSSKKLLLSDSGFYLCAWSGLANNEQFFGPGTRLTVL.

This chain joins TRBV19 and TRBJ1-1; D is unclear. The CDR3 spans 13 residues. Trimming removed 4 bases from V and 7 bases from J, with 13 bases in between. CDR1 LNHDA and CDR2 SQIVND come from the germline V gene (reference sequence). CDR3 loop: CASSKFPSGEAFF. CDR3 nucleotides: TGTGCCAGTAGTAAATTCCCGTCCGGTGAAGCTTTCTTT.

The chain recombines TRBV18 with TRBJ2-5; D is uncertain. Germline values: CDR1 KGHSH, CDR2 LQKENI. The CDR3 extends over 13 amino acids. Trimming took 3 bases from V and 5 from J, leaving 10 bases between them. The CDR3 nucleotides are TGTGCCAGCTCACCTCCTCTCGGTGAGACCCAGTACTTC. This codes for CASSPPLGETQYF.

The chain couples TRBV5-1 to TRBJ2-5; D gene uncertain. The CDR3 runs to 13 residues. Trimming left V 4 bases short and J 1 base short, with 8 bases between. Germline V CDR1 and CDR2: SGHRS, YFSETQ. CDR3 residues: CASSGLSQETQYF. CDR3 in DNA: TGCGCCAGCAGCGGGCTTAGCCAAGAGACCCAGTACTTC.

The gene calls are TRBV5-5 and TRBJ2-3, with no clear D. The V end lost 6 bases, the J end lost 5 bases, and 4 bases lay between the germline ends. The CDR3 is 10 residues long. Germline V gene sequence: CDR1 SGHKS, CDR2 YYEKEE (reference sequence). The CDR3 bases are TGTGCCAGCACGTTAGATACGCAGTATTTT. Amino acid sequence: CASTLDTQYF.

Concerning this clone itself: The sample has other DNA sequences that encode this CDR3 too. The chain employs TRBV5-4 and TRBJ2-3; no definite D call. The CDR3 covers 15 residues. Germline values: CDR1 SGHNT, CDR2 YYREEE (reference sequence). Deletions cut 1 base from V and 1 base from J, with 10 bases between. The CDR3: CASSLTQGGTDTQYF. CDR3 DNA: TGTGCCAGCAGCTTGACCCAAGGCGGCACAGATACGCAGTATTTT.

V is TRBV25-1 and J is TRBJ2-3, with TRBD2 identical over 12 bases. The CDR3 contains 16 residues. Germline CDR1 reads MGHDK; CDR2 reads SYGVNS. With V trimmed by 6 bases and J by 0 bases, 4 bases remained unmatched. The CDR3 region has the DNA TGTGCCAGCAGGCCGACTAGCGGGAGAAGCACAGATACGCAGTATTTT. It codes for CASRPTSGRSTDTQYF.

This clone has more than one count but fewer than ten. V gene TRBV2 combines with J gene TRBJ2-3; D gene ambiguous. Germline-derived CDR1 and CDR2 are SNHLY and FYNNEI. V lost 3 bases and J 2 bases, leaving 9 bases between the germline ends. The CDR3 length is 14 residues. CDR3 sequence: CASSDLLATDTQYF. The CDR3 nucleotides read TGTGCCAGCAGTGATCTTTTAGCCACAGATACGCAGTATTTT.

The chain recombines TRBV21-1 with TRBJ2-3; TRBD2 is the table's D call and was not checked against the DNA. TRBV21-1 is a recognized pseudogene. The CDR3 contains 16 residues. In DNA form, the CDR3 reads TGTGCCAGCAGCTCTACCCTAGCGAAAGGGTCAGATACGCAGTATTTT. Amino acids: CASSSTLAKGSDTQYF.

The V gene is TRBV29-1, the J gene TRBJ1-1; D not resolved. Germline V gives CDR1 SQVTM, CDR2 ANQGSEA. This CDR3 contains 12 residues. Trimming took off 7 bases at V and 1 base at J, with 10 bases between the two ends. DNA for the CDR3: TGCAGCGCCGCCGGTGGGAACACTGAAGCTTTCTTT. Translated: CSAAGGNTEAFF.

The V and J genes are TRBV6-6 and TRBJ1-5; D is undetermined. Per germline, CDR1 MNHNY and CDR2 SVGAGI (reference sequence). The V end lost 5 bases, the J end lost 4 bases, and 9 bases lay between the germline ends. The length of the CDR3 is 13 residues. Written as DNA, the CDR3 is TGTGCCAGCAGTGCGGCCGATAATCAGCCCCAGCATTTT. Translated: CASSAADNQPQHF.

Comments on this clone: A clone one base away is much larger, so this may be a read error. The chain employs TRBV28 and TRBJ1-2; tentative D call: TRBD1 (6 bases). The CDR3 has 14 residues. Deletions cut 6 bases from V and 7 bases from J, with 18 bases between. Germline CDR1 MDHEN, CDR2 SYDVKM. CDR3: CASSTLGGGCGYTF. The CDR3 DNA is TGTGCCAGCAGCACCCTCGGGGGGGGCTGTGGCTACACCTTC.